These 26 T cell receptor beta chains came from one sample sequenced in a study of T cells in localized non-small cell lung cancer. Generated by immunoSEQ multiplex PCR, the TCRdb table keeps only in-frame clones and is missing some. The data contain 1,200 to 1,500 clones, 25% of them singletons. Here the sequenced sample was lung tumor tissue, taken before any cancer treatment. Receptors originate from a male donor aged 60 or over with stage I squamous cell lung carcinoma.

In this sample, this clone turned up a few times. The V and J genes are TRBV2 and TRBJ1-1; D is uncertain. The V gene lost 7 bases and the J gene lost 4 bases, with 19 bases spanning the gap. The CDR3 has 15 amino acids. CDR1 and CDR2 (germline): SNHLY, FYNNEI. CDR3 DNA sequence: TGTGCCAGCATCCGGTCGGCCAATCAACGCACTGAAGCTTTCTTT. Its translation is CASIRSANQRTEAFF.

The CDR3 DNA reads TGTGCCAGCTCACCACAGGACAGCTGGGAAAAACTGTTTTTT. This codes for CASSPQDSWEKLFF. The chain employs TRBV18 and TRBJ1-4, with D perhaps matching TRBD1 (6 bases). V was trimmed by 1 base and J by 8 bases, leaving 11 bases between them. The CDR3 spans 14 residues. Germline-derived CDR1 and CDR2 are KGHSH and LQKENI.

CDR3 region: CASTYTFRDRNQETQYF. The CDR3 nucleotides read TGTGCCAGCACCTACACTTTCCGGGACAGAAACCAAGAGACCCAGTACTTC. The rearrangement links TRBV6-8 to TRBJ2-5, with TRBD1 matching 7 bases. CDR3 length: 17 amino acids. Germline V gene sequence: CDR1 MNHGY, CDR2 SAAAGT. Germline trimming cut 7 bases from V and 0 bases from J; bases unmatched to any gene: 14.

The chain is built from TRBV11-3 and TRBJ1-6, with 8 bases fitting TRBD1. From germline, CDR1 is SGHNT and CDR2 YENEEA. CDR3 length: 15 amino acids. With 4 bases clipped from V and 7 bases from J, the junction kept 6 bases outside the gene matches. Here the CDR3 reads CASSSGTGGNSPLHF. The CDR3 nucleotides are TGTGCCAGCAGCTCCGGGACAGGAGGAAATTCACCCCTCCACTTT.

Points on this clone: Other DNA sequences in this sample translate to the same CDR3. The chain employs TRBV6-8 and TRBJ1-1, with D tentatively TRBD1 (5 bases). Germline assignment: CDR1 MNHGY and CDR2 SAAAGT. This CDR3 region has 15 residues. V was cut by 0 bases and J by 0 bases, with 8 bases left in between. CDR3 in amino acids: CASSYSGTVNTEAFF. CDR3 nucleotides: TGTGCCAGCAGTTACTCGGGGACGGTGAACACTGAAGCTTTCTTT.

A few counts support this clone. The rearrangement joins TRBV6-8 to TRBJ1-5; the D gene is possibly TRBD1 (6 bases). Germline V gene sequence: CDR1 MNHGY, CDR2 SAAAGT. The CDR3 runs to 17 residues. V was cut by 6 bases and J by 3 bases, with 21 bases left in between. DNA of the CDR3: TGTGCCAGCAGCGATCCCAGGGGACTGGCTTCCAATCAGCCCCAGCATTTT. Translated: CASSDPRGLASNQPQHF.

The chain carries TRBV19 and TRBJ1-1, with D possibly TRBD1 on 6 matching bases. Deletions cut 4 bases from V and 3 bases from J, with 18 bases between. This CDR3 has 16 residues. Looked up from germline, CDR1 is LNHDA and CDR2 is SQIVND (reference sequence). CDR3 sequence reads: CASSSLSGGAHTEAFF. The CDR3 bases are TGTGCCAGTAGTAGCCTTTCGGGGGGCGCGCACACTGAAGCTTTCTTT.

This clone is deemed medium-sized (0.01 to 0.1%). The rearrangement links TRBV4-1 to TRBJ2-5; possibly TRBD2 for D (6 bases). The CDR3 consists of 17 residues. Germline lookup yields CDR1 MGHRA and CDR2 YSYEKL. Deletions cut 0 bases from V and 6 bases from J, with 20 bases between. The CDR3 region is CASSQDLGLTTPKTQYF. The CDR3, as DNA: TGCGCCAGCAGCCAAGATCTGGGACTTACAACTCCGAAGACCCAGTACTTC.

The J gene is TRBJ2-5, the V gene TRBV11-3, with TRBD1 identical over 8 bases. The CDR3 is 17 residues long. Germline V gene lookup returns CDR1 SGHNT and CDR2 YENEEA. V dropped 5 bases and J dropped 5; count of bases not matched to a gene: 16. CDR3 nucleotide sequence: TGTGCCAGCAGCCCGACAGGGGTGCCCGCGGGTGGCGAGACCCAGTACTTC. This translates into CASSPTGVPAGGETQYF. Full variable domain (remainder filled in from reference TRBV11-3 and TRBJ2-5): EAGVVQSPRYKIIEKKQPVAFWCNPISGHNTLYWYLQNLGQGPELLIRYENEEAVDDSQLPKDRFSAERLKGVDSTLKIQPAELGDSAVYLCASSPTGVPAGGETQYFGPGTRLLVL.

The chain is built from TRBV2 and TRBJ2-5; D not certain. Germline CDR1 reads SNHLY; CDR2 reads FYNNEI. V lost 6 bases and J 2 bases, leaving 13 bases between the germline ends. This CDR3 comprises 14 residues. CDR3 nucleotides: TGTGCCAGCAGGGCCTTCTACAGACAAGAGACCCAGTACTTC. This translates into CASRAFYRQETQYF.

In its sample, this clone ranks as medium-sized. This sequence joins TRBV6-8 and TRBJ2-7; 14 nucleotides match TRBD2. Germline loops: CDR1 MNHGY, CDR2 SAAAGT. The CDR3 has 15 amino acids. V was pared by 6 bases and J by 3 bases, with 4 bases of the junction left unmatched. The CDR3 DNA reads as TGTGCCAGCAGACCGGGACTAGCGGGAGTCTACGAGCAGTACTTC. It yields the protein CASRPGLAGVYEQYF.

The rearrangement uses TRBV5-1 and TRBJ1-1; 9 bases are a match to TRBD1. V shed 4 bases and J 4 bases; nucleotides not matched to a gene: 5. CDR1 and CDR2 from the germline V gene are SGHRS and YFSETQ. This CDR3 has 14 residues. The chain's CDR3 is CASSPGQGITEAFF. The CDR3 nucleotides read TGCGCCAGCAGCCCGGGACAGGGAATCACTGAAGCTTTCTTT. Together with reference TRBV5-1 and TRBJ1-1, the CDR3 gives the full variable domain: KAGVTQTPRYLIKTRGQQVTLSCSPISGHRSVSWYQQTPGQGLQFLFEYFSETQRNKGNFPGRFSGRQFSNSRSEMNVSTLELGDSALYLCASSPGQGITEAFFGQGTRLTVV.

V usage is TRBV11-3 and J usage is TRBJ2-1, with 8 bases fitting TRBD2. This CDR3 comprises 14 residues. CDR1 and CDR2 from the germline V gene are SGHNT and YENEEA. J lost 7 bases, V lost 3 bases, and 5 bases had no gene match. The chain's CDR3 is CASSLSGGRNEQFF. CDR3 DNA: TGTGCCAGCAGCTTGAGTGGCGGGAGGAATGAGCAGTTCTTC.

This clone came up a few times. The rearrangement joins TRBV18 to TRBJ2-2; possibly TRBD1 or TRBD2 for D (5 bases each). The CDR3 extends over 17 amino acids. Germline V gives CDR1 KGHSH, CDR2 LQKENI. Trimming pared 2 bases from V and 0 bases from J, leaving 13 bases between. CDR3 in amino acids: CASSPTGGGSNTGELFF. The CDR3 nucleotides are TGTGCCAGCTCACCAACCGGTGGGGGATCGAACACCGGGGAGCTGTTTTTT.

The CDR3 region has the DNA TGTGCCAGTAAGTATAACTGGCGGAGAGCGGGCTACACCTTC. Its translation: CASKYNWRRAGYTF. The V and J genes are TRBV19 and TRBJ1-2; D uncertain. With 7 bases removed from V and 8 bases from J, the gap between germline ends came to 20 bases. There are 14 residues in the CDR3. Germline V lookup: CDR1 LNHDA, CDR2 SQIVND (reference sequence).

The V call is TRBV30, the J call TRBJ2-1, with 10 bases that match TRBD2. Per germline, CDR1 GTSNPN and CDR2 SVGIG (reference sequence). V was pared by 5 bases and J by 6 bases, with 10 bases of the junction left unmatched. The CDR3 is 15 amino acids. The CDR3 sequence: CAWGLAGVEVNEQFF. Here the CDR3 DNA reads TGTGCCTGGGGTCTAGCGGGGGTAGAGGTCAATGAGCAGTTCTTC.

The chain joins TRBV14 to TRBJ2-3; TRBD1 agrees at 8 bases. This CDR3 spans 15 amino acids. After removal of 7 bases from V and 5 bases from J, the junction contained 11 bases not matched to a gene. CDR1 is SGHDN and CDR2 is FVKESK in the germline V gene. DNA of the CDR3: TGTGCCAGCAACCTACAGGGGGGACGAGGAGATACGCAGTATTTT. Amino acid sequence: CASNLQGGRGDTQYF.

The CDR3: CASSPPVGSGSRETQYF. The CDR3 DNA is TGTGCCAGCTCACCCCCGGTGGGTAGCGGGAGTAGAGAGACCCAGTACTTC. V and J are TRBV18 and TRBJ2-5; 9 bases line up with TRBD2. The trim removed 3 bases at V and 4 bases at J, leaving 12 bases unmatched. The germline V gene has CDR1 KGHSH and CDR2 LQKENI. The CDR3 totals 17 residues. The complete variable domain, with remaining parts taken from reference TRBV18 and TRBJ2-5, reads NAGVMQNPRHLVRRRGQEARLRCSPMKGHSHVYWYRQLPEEGLKFMVYLQKENIIDESGMPKERFSAEFPKEGPSILRIQQVVRGDSAAYFCASSPPVGSGSRETQYFGPGTRLLVL.

This clone showed up just a few times. The rearrangement uses TRBV7-2 and TRBJ2-4; D gene uncertain. V lost 1 base and J lost 5, with 6 bases in between. The CDR3 length is 13 residues. The germline V gene has CDR1 SGHTA and CDR2 FQGNSA. The CDR3 DNA sequence: TGTGCCAGCAGCTTAGGCAGCCAAAACATTCAGTACTTC. It yields the protein CASSLGSQNIQYF.

The chain joins TRBV18 to TRBJ1-4; TRBD1 aligns across 9 bases. The length of the CDR3 is 17 residues. V was pared by 3 bases and J by 6 bases, with 11 bases of the junction left unmatched. Germline V lookup: CDR1 KGHSH, CDR2 LQKENI. In nucleotides, the CDR3 is TGTGCCAGCTCACCTACAGGGGGCCAGCGGGGGTATGAAAAACTGTTTTTT. This codes for CASSPTGGQRGYEKLFF.

This clone was counted a few times. This chain connects TRBV5-1 to TRBJ2-2; TRBD1 matches at 9 bases. The germline CDR1 and CDR2 sequences are SGHRS and YFSETQ. CDR3 length equals 15 residues. V lost 3 bases to trimming and J lost 1 base; unmatched junction nucleotides: 1. CDR3 nucleotide sequence: TGCGCCAGCAGCTCGGGACAGGGGAACACCGGGGAGCTGTTTTTT. Translating it yields CASSSGQGNTGELFF.

The chain recombines TRBV10-3 with TRBJ2-1; 16 bases map to TRBD2. Per germline, CDR1 ENHRY and CDR2 SYGVKD. The CDR3 sequence is 19 residues long. V shed 0 bases, J shed 3 bases, and the junction held 5 bases outside the gene matches. The CDR3 sequence is CAISESGTSGGAYYNEQFF. In DNA form, the CDR3 reads TGTGCCATCAGTGAGTCTGGGACTAGCGGGGGGGCTTACTACAATGAGCAGTTCTTC.

This clone came up a few times. The chain joins TRBV11-3 to TRBJ1-2; 9 nucleotides agree with TRBD1. After removal of 3 bases from V and 7 bases from J, the junction contained 9 bases not matched to a gene. This CDR3 contains 15 residues. CDR1 is SGHNT and CDR2 is YENEEA in the germline V gene. The DNA for the CDR3 is TGTGCCAGCAGCTTGTATATGGGACAGGGCTTTGGCTACACCTTC. Translation gives CASSLYMGQGFGYTF.

The gene calls are TRBV6-8 and TRBJ2-1; D is perhaps TRBD1 (6 bases). Germline CDR1 reads MNHGY; CDR2 reads SAAAGT. This CDR3 is built from 14 residues. V lost 2 bases and J lost 9, with 14 bases in between. For the CDR3, the DNA is TGTGCCAGCAGTTACCTACAGGGTTTCCGTGAGCAGTTCTTC. Translating it yields CASSYLQGFREQFF.

This clone was seen only a few times. CDR3 coding DNA: TGTGCCAGCAGCTTTGGCAGGGATGGAAACACCATATATTTT. It specifies CASSFGRDGNTIYF. This chain connects TRBV11-3 to TRBJ1-3, with D possibly being TRBD1 (5 bases). The CDR3 loop spans 14 amino acids. CDR1 is SGHNT, CDR2 YENEEA, per germline. V was clipped by 3 bases and J by 3 bases, with 9 bases between them.

Note on this clone: An end of the junction differs from the germline gene, which may be a read error. The genes are TRBV30 and TRBJ1-2; maybe TRBD1 (5 bases). This CDR3 region has 15 residues. Looked up from germline, CDR1 is GTSNPN and CDR2 is SVGIG (reference sequence). The CDR3 loop reads CAWSAGSVYNHGYTF. The CDR3 bases are TGTGCCTGGAGTGCAGGGTCCGTCTATAACCATGGCTACACCTTC.